This T cell receptor beta chain is from a study of radiotherapy plus CTLA-4 blockade in lung cancer. Study background: Across the patients, objective responses occurred in approximately 19%, and disease control in roughly 30%.

Ipilimumab-mediated CTLA-4 blockade plus focal radiation was given to patients having chemo-refractory metastatic non-small-cell lung cancer. Overall study results and limits: According to reports, early shifts in blood T cell clones, alongside interferon-beta, forecast response most accurately.

As to this clone: No antigen is known for it.

Germline trimming cut 3 bases from V and 1 base from J; bases unmatched to any gene: 1. The germline V gene encodes CDR1 LNHNV and CDR2 YYDKDF (reference sequence). The CDR3 is made up of 15 amino acids. Clones were read by immunoSEQ multiplex PCR, and TCRdb kept only the in-frame ones, dropping some. In the table there are 130,000 or so clones, about nine tenths of which are singletons. This specimen was peripheral blood, taken from a patient treated with radiotherapy plus ipilimumab. This rearrangement joins TRBV15 to TRBJ2-5; 11 nucleotides line up with TRBD2. This TCR was recovered from a human donor with non-small cell lung cancer that progressed on radiotherapy plus ipilimumab. The DNA of the CDR3 is TGTGCCACCAGCAGGGGGACTAGCGGCCAAGAGACCCAGTACTTC. This codes for CATSRGTSGQETQYF.